The sequence of this TCR beta chain was determined in a study of blood T cell repertoires in COVID-19. Study-wide background: T cells, B-cell-depleted T cells, or PBMCs provided the cDNA or gDNA that served as material.

V lost 4 bases to trimming and J lost 0 bases; unmatched junction nucleotides: 15. The CDR3 runs to 18 residues. Germline-derived CDR1 and CDR2 are MDHEN and SYDVKM. Here immunoSEQ multiplex PCR was the method, and the copy in TCRdb shows in-frame clones only, minus some. The repertoire consists of a few hundred thousand clones, with around 87% occurring once and the leading ten covering over 2%. This sequence was found in a woman aged 45-65 years with acute or convalescent COVID-19. V and J are TRBV28 and TRBJ2-7; 7 bases match TRBD1. What was sequenced was peripheral blood. CDR3 sequence: CASSSQIPTGTASYEQYF. In nucleotides, the CDR3 is TGTGCCAGCAGTTCACAAATCCCCACCGGGACAGCCTCCTACGAGCAGTACTTC. The whole variable domain, filled in from reference TRBV28 and TRBJ2-7, reads DVKVTQSSRYLVKRTGEKVFLECVQDMDHENMFWYRQDPGLGLRLIYFSYDVKMKEKGDIPEGYSVSREKKERFSLILESASTNQTSMYLCASSSQIPTGTASYEQYFGPGTRLTVT.